The rows below give T cell receptor beta chains drawn from one sample of a study of identical twins. TCRdb ran MiXCR on the 5' RACE reads and lists one entry per CDR3 protein. The data contain some 1,600,000 distinct CDR3 sequences, about 31% of them seen just once; the ten biggest clones take up over 0.25%. The sample taken for sequencing was cord blood. The receptors here all came from a newborn girl in good health. Each CDR3 is given with its conserved first and last residue. Each record gives: clone size, D gene, V gene, J gene, CDR3 protein, CDR3 DNA. The D gene is left open where the match is weak. Clone size is stated in some rows and not others, as once, few, many or a class when expanded.

abundance: few; d_gene: TRBD2; v_gene: TRBV5-1; j_gene: TRBJ2-7; CDR3aa: CASSLRVAGGPYEQYF; CDR3nt: TGCGCCAGCAGCTTGCGGGTAGCGGGGGGGCCCTACGAGCAGTACTTC
abundance: NA; d_gene: NA; v_gene: TRBV6-6; j_gene: TRBJ2-3; CDR3aa: CASTFGGGGGSTDTQYF; CDR3nt: TGTGCCAGCACCTTCGGAGGAGGCGGAGGAAGCACAGATACGCAGTATTTT
abundance: few; d_gene: NA; v_gene: TRBV6-6; j_gene: TRBJ2-4; CDR3aa: CASSFGARAKNIQYF; CDR3nt: TGTGCCAGCAGTTTCGGTGCGCGGGCCAAAAACATTCAGTACTTC
abundance: NA; d_gene: NA; v_gene: TRBV12-3/TRBV12-4; j_gene: TRBJ2-7; CDR3aa: CASSNDRRYEQYF; CDR3nt: TGTGCCAGCAGCAACGACAGGCGCTACGAGCAGTACTTC
abundance: NA; d_gene: TRBD2; v_gene: TRBV28; j_gene: TRBJ2-7; CDR3aa: CASSQTSGSGEQYF; CDR3nt: TGTGCCAGCAGTCAAACTAGCGGGAGCGGCGAGCAGTACTTC
abundance: NA; d_gene: TRBD2; v_gene: TRBV7-2; j_gene: TRBJ2-7; CDR3aa: CASSSSGGADYEQYF; CDR3nt: TGTGCCAGCAGCTCAAGCGGGGGGGCTGATTACGAGCAGTACTTC
abundance: once; d_gene: TRBD1; v_gene: TRBV18; j_gene: TRBJ2-7; CDR3aa: CASSPLRADRDYEQYF; CDR3nt: TGTGCCAGCTCACCATTGAGGGCGGACAGGGACTACGAGCAGTACTTC
abundance: many; d_gene: NA; v_gene: TRBV12-3/TRBV12-4; j_gene: TRBJ2-1; CDR3aa: CASSPSGDEQFF; CDR3nt: TGTGCCAGCAGTCCCTCGGGGGATGAGCAGTTCTTC
abundance: NA; d_gene: TRBD1; v_gene: TRBV4-2; j_gene: TRBJ1-6; CDR3aa: CASSLFTGGESYNSPLHF; CDR3nt: TGTGCCAGCAGCCTCTTTACAGGGGGCGAGTCCTATAATTCACCCCTCCACTTT
abundance: NA; d_gene: TRBD1; v_gene: TRBV10-3; j_gene: TRBJ2-3; CDR3aa: CAIRFRQGALDTQYF; CDR3nt: TGTGCCATCCGGTTCAGACAGGGGGCTTTGGATACGCAGTATTTT
abundance: few; d_gene: NA; v_gene: TRBV2; j_gene: TRBJ2-1; CDR3aa: CASSEQAPGISYNEQFF; CDR3nt: TGTGCCAGCAGTGAACAGGCCCCGGGGATCTCCTACAATGAGCAGTTCTTC
abundance: NA; d_gene: NA; v_gene: TRBV2; j_gene: TRBJ2-7; CDR3aa: CASSPSWGLLYEQYF; CDR3nt: TGTGCCAGCAGTCCCTCATGGGGCCTGTTGTACGAGCAGTACTTC
abundance: few; d_gene: TRBD2; v_gene: TRBV3-1; j_gene: TRBJ2-3; CDR3aa: CASSQSLAGLDTQYF; CDR3nt: TGTGCCAGCAGCCAATCGCTAGCGGGATTAGATACGCAGTATTTT
abundance: few; d_gene: NA; v_gene: TRBV18; j_gene: TRBJ2-7; CDR3aa: CASSPVPGYEQYF; CDR3nt: TGTGCCAGCTCACCCGTGCCAGGTTACGAGCAGTACTTC
abundance: few; d_gene: NA; v_gene: TRBV10-3; j_gene: TRBJ2-6; CDR3aa: CAISGAGANVLTF; CDR3nt: TGTGCCATCAGCGGGGCTGGGGCCAACGTCCTGACTTTC
abundance: NA; d_gene: TRBD1; v_gene: TRBV29-1; j_gene: TRBJ2-1; CDR3aa: CSVEDRGRSIEQFF; CDR3nt: TGCAGCGTTGAAGACAGGGGGCGCTCAATTGAGCAGTTCTTC
abundance: NA; d_gene: TRBD2; v_gene: TRBV7-2; j_gene: TRBJ2-1; CDR3aa: CASSFISGGPYEQFF; CDR3nt: TGTGCCAGCAGCTTTATATCGGGGGGGCCGTATGAGCAGTTCTTC
abundance: few; d_gene: TRBD2; v_gene: TRBV7-2; j_gene: TRBJ2-3; CDR3aa: CASSLGNSGGADTQYF; CDR3nt: TGTGCCAGCAGCTTAGGAAATAGCGGGGGGGCAGATACGCAGTATTTT
abundance: NA; d_gene: NA; v_gene: TRBV10-2; j_gene: TRBJ1-1; CDR3aa: CASLGRANTEAFF; CDR3nt: TGCGCCAGCTTAGGACGGGCGAACACTGAAGCTTTCTTT
abundance: many; d_gene: TRBD1; v_gene: TRBV4-2; j_gene: TRBJ2-1; CDR3aa: CASSQNGQGVPNEQFF; CDR3nt: TGTGCCAGCAGCCAAAACGGACAGGGGGTCCCCAATGAGCAGTTCTTC
abundance: NA; d_gene: TRBD2; v_gene: TRBV7-2; j_gene: TRBJ2-3; CDR3aa: CASSHAIDAGGITDTQYF; CDR3nt: TGTGCCAGCAGCCATGCCATTGACGCGGGGGGGATCACAGATACGCAGTATTTT
abundance: few; d_gene: TRBD2; v_gene: TRBV28; j_gene: TRBJ2-5; CDR3aa: CASSFWARLAGGPDQETQYF; CDR3nt: TGTGCCAGCAGTTTTTGGGCCCGACTAGCGGGAGGGCCAGACCAAGAGACCCAGTACTTC
abundance: NA; d_gene: NA; v_gene: TRBV28; j_gene: TRBJ2-3; CDR3aa: CASSISPRGTDTQYF; CDR3nt: TGTGCCAGCAGTATCAGTCCCAGGGGTACAGATACGCAGTATTTT
abundance: few; d_gene: TRBD1; v_gene: TRBV4-2; j_gene: TRBJ1-2; CDR3aa: CASSQARGQGGYGYTF; CDR3nt: TGTGCCAGCAGCCAAGCCCGCGGACAGGGAGGATATGGCTACACCTTC
abundance: few; d_gene: NA; v_gene: TRBV7-2; j_gene: TRBJ2-3; CDR3aa: CASSFEVGTDTQYF; CDR3nt: TGTGCCAGCAGCTTCGAGGTTGGCACAGATACGCAGTATTTT